Each of the 7 T cell receptor beta chains below was sequenced from the same sample in a study of cytomegalovirus exposure and HLA in healthy donors. PCR used 60 Vbeta primers and 13 Jbeta primers. The method was immunoSEQ multiplex PCR; TCRdb's version includes in-frame clones alone and lacks a portion of them. The table records about 210,000 clones, roughly 74% of them present only once. The sample taken for sequencing was PBMCs. The receptors here all came from a woman in her twenties or thirties in good health and CMV-seropositive.

The CDR3, as DNA: TGTGCCAGCAGTTTGGGGTGGGGAGGGTGGAATGTCAATGAGCAGTTCTTC. Its translation: CASSLGWGGWNVNEQFF. The chain has TRBV27 and TRBJ2-1; 7 bases align to TRBD2. The CDR3 length is 17 residues. Germline V lookup: CDR1 MNHEY, CDR2 SMNVEV (reference sequence). The V gene end was trimmed by 3 bases and the J gene end by 6 bases; junction bases not matched to a gene: 14.

This clone appeared once. DNA for the CDR3: TGTGCCAGCGCTGGGACAGGCCTCTGGGAAGGAGAAGCTTTCTTT. Translating gives CASAGTGLWEGEAFF. V and J are TRBV2 and TRBJ1-1; 8 bases match TRBD1. Germline CDR1 and CDR2: SNHLY and FYNNEI. The trim removed 8 bases at V and 8 bases at J, leaving 16 bases unmatched. The CDR3 consists of 15 residues.

The J gene is TRBJ2-7, the V gene TRBV27; 7 positions agree with TRBD1. Trimming at V came to 6 bases and at J to 2 bases, leaving 7 bases not matched to a gene. The CDR3 has 14 residues. The germline CDR1 and CDR2 sequences are MNHEY and SMNVEV (reference sequence). The CDR3 here is CASRTQTGTYEQYF. For the CDR3, the DNA is TGTGCCAGCAGAACTCAGACAGGGACCTACGAGCAGTACTTC.

This clone was observed a few times. This chain joins TRBV11-2 and TRBJ2-2, with 10 bases aligning to TRBD2. The germline V gene has CDR1 SGHAT and CDR2 FQNNGV. Trimming cost V 8 bases and J 4 bases; bases outside gene matches: 10. The CDR3 totals 16 residues. This chain's CDR3 is CASRPQAGGPTGELFF. CDR3 bases: TGTGCCAGCCGGCCCCAAGCGGGGGGGCCCACCGGGGAGCTGTTTTTT. Supplemented by reference TRBV11-2 and TRBJ2-2, the full variable domain reads EAGVAQSPRYKIIEKRQSVAFWCNPISGHATLYWYQQILGQGPKLLIQFQNNGVVDDSQLPKDRFSAERLKGVDSTLKIQPAKLEDSAVYLCASRPQAGGPTGELFFGEGSRLTVL.

This chain uses TRBV5-4 with TRBJ1-1; maybe TRBD1 (6 bases). Germline V gives CDR1 SGHNT, CDR2 YYREEE (reference sequence). This CDR3 contains 12 residues. V lost 5 bases to trimming and J lost 11 bases, with 16 bases between them. For the CDR3, the DNA is TGTGCCAGCAGGTACAGGGAGGGAGAGGCTTTCTTT. Translated, it gives CASRYREGEAFF.

This chain uses TRBV9 with TRBJ2-7; 7 nucleotides align to TRBD2. The CDR3 contains 18 residues. Germline V lookup: CDR1 SGDLS, CDR2 YYNGEE. V was clipped by 0 bases and J by 0 bases; unmatched bases: 12. The CDR3 is CASSVGILTRGSSYEQYF. As DNA, the CDR3 is TGTGCCAGCAGCGTAGGGATCTTGACGCGGGGGAGCTCCTACGAGCAGTACTTC.

This chain joins TRBV6-1 and TRBJ2-3; D is ambiguous. With 5 bases removed from V and 2 bases from J, the gap between germline ends came to 11 bases. The CDR3 extends over 14 amino acids. Germline assignment: CDR1 MNHNS and CDR2 SASEGT. CDR3 nucleotide sequence: TGTGCCAGCAGTTTCTCAGAAAACACAGATACGCAGTATTTT. This encodes CASSFSENTDTQYF.